A single sample is the source of the 24 T cell receptor beta chains below, sequenced in a study of CD8 T cells in ankylosing spondylitis. TCRdb used MiXCR to reprocess the 5' RACE reads, holding one entry per CDR3 protein. The sample lists 130,000 or so distinct CDR3 sequences; 7% were seen once. Sequencing was performed on blood, either unsorted or a sorted T cell fraction (not recorded which). The source of these receptors is a male donor with ankylosing spondylitis or in good health (not recorded which).

This clonotype came up many times. J is TRBJ2-1 and V is TRBV20-1; 14 nucleotides align to TRBD2. With V trimmed by 6 bases and J by 8 bases, 9 bases remained unmatched. The germline gives CDR1 DFQATT, CDR2 SNEGSKA (reference sequence). The CDR3 is 15 amino acids. The CDR3 DNA is TGCAGTGCATCCTCCGGGACTAGCGGGAGTCATGAGCAGTTCTTC. This encodes CSASSGTSGSHEQFF.

This clonotype was found many times. The gene calls are TRBV28 and TRBJ1-2; D is undetermined. With 11 bases removed from V and 5 bases from J, the gap between germline ends came to 15 bases. CDR3 length: 12 residues. Germline V CDR1 and CDR2: MDHEN, SYDVKM. The CDR3, as DNA: TGTGCCGTGCAAAAGTGGGTTTATGGCTACACCTTC. Protein product: CAVQKWVYGYTF.

In its sample, this clonotype was seen many times. The DNA for the CDR3 is TGCGCCAGCAGCTTACGGACAGGCCAAGGCTACTCTGGAAACACCATATATTTT. Protein product: CASSLRTGQGYSGNTIYF. V and J are TRBV5-1 and TRBJ1-3, with TRBD1 matching over 7 bases. The trim removed 2 bases at V and 0 bases at J, leaving 11 bases unmatched. CDR3 length: 18 amino acids. The germline V gene encodes CDR1 SGHRS and CDR2 YFSETQ.

This clonotype was seen a handful of times. The V gene is TRBV29-1, the J gene TRBJ1-4; D unresolved. This CDR3 has 12 residues. CDR1 is SQVTM, CDR2 ANQGSEA, per germline. Trimming pared 3 bases from V and 4 bases from J, leaving 6 bases between. The CDR3 coding sequence is TGCAGCGTTGATCTGAGTAATGAAAAACTGTTTTTT. Translated: CSVDLSNEKLFF.

This clonotype was detected many times. The chain couples TRBV9 to TRBJ2-3, with 8 bases fitting TRBD1. In germline, CDR1 is SGDLS, CDR2 YYNGEE. Losses at the gene ends were 4 bases for V and 4 bases for J; bases not matched to a gene: 5. The CDR3 runs 14 residues. The chain's CDR3 is CASSPGGGSDTQYF. The CDR3 nucleotides are TGTGCCAGCAGCCCAGGGGGCGGATCAGATACGCAGTATTTT.

In this sample, this clonotype turned up many times. This chain joins TRBV5-1 and TRBJ1-4, with a weak D call TRBD1 (5 bases). V was shortened by 1 base and J by 5 bases, with 12 bases between the two germline ends. CDR1 and CDR2 from the germline V gene are SGHRS and YFSETQ. The CDR3 length is 15 residues. CDR3 in amino acids: CASSLRGLRNEKLFF. In DNA form, the CDR3 reads TGCGCCAGCAGCTTGCGGGGACTGAGGAATGAAAAACTGTTTTTT. Filled out from reference TRBV5-1 and TRBJ1-4, the complete variable domain reads KAGVTQTPRYLIKTRGQQVTLSCSPISGHRSVSWYQQTPGQGLQFLFEYFSETQRNKGNFPGRFSGRQFSNSRSEMNVSTLELGDSALYLCASSLRGLRNEKLFFGSGTQLSVL.

This clonotype was observed at least ten times. The chain combines TRBV5-1 with TRBJ1-1; a possible D gene is TRBD1 (5 bases). V lost 4 bases, J lost 6 bases, and 16 bases lay in between. Germline CDR1 SGHRS, CDR2 YFSETQ. The CDR3 is made up of 14 amino acids. The CDR3 DNA reads TGCGCCAGCAGCCATGAGTTGGGGGTCGCTGAAGCTTTCTTT. Its translation is CASSHELGVAEAFF. Drawing the rest from reference TRBV5-1 and TRBJ1-1, the complete variable domain is KAGVTQTPRYLIKTRGQQVTLSCSPISGHRSVSWYQQTPGQGLQFLFEYFSETQRNKGNFPGRFSGRQFSNSRSEMNVSTLELGDSALYLCASSHELGVAEAFFGQGTRLTVV.

Concerning this clonotype itself: A much larger clone lies a single base off, so this may be a read error. The chain carries TRBV7-2 and TRBJ2-1; the match to TRBD1 covers 8 bases. Germline loops: CDR1 SGHTA, CDR2 FQGNSA. The CDR3 extends over 13 amino acids. The CDR3 loop reads CSSIPRTGSEQFF. DNA of the CDR3: TGTTCCAGCATCCCACGGACAGGGAGTGAGCAGTTCTTC. Complete variable domain (other parts from reference TRBV7-2 and TRBJ2-1): GAGVSQSPSNKVTEKGKDVELRCDPISGHTALYWYRQSLGQGLEFLIYFQGNSAPDKSGLPSDRFSAERTGGSVSTLTIQRTQQEDSAVYLCSSIPRTGSEQFFGPGTRLTVL.

This clonotype was seen ten or more times. In DNA form, the CDR3 reads TGTGCCAGTCGGGACCGAAACTCCTACGAGCAGTACTTC. Amino acids: CASRDRNSYEQYF. The chain joins TRBV12-3 or TRBV12-4 to TRBJ2-7; D could derive from TRBD1 or TRBD2 (5 bases each). Trimming cost V 9 bases and J 0 bases, with 12 bases left between them. The CDR3 covers 13 residues.

The CDR3 is CASSIVTGGYEQYF. The DNA for the CDR3 is TGTGCCAGTAGTATCGTGACAGGGGGCTACGAGCAGTACTTC. This chain connects TRBV19 to TRBJ2-7, with TRBD1 matching 9 bases. The length of the CDR3 is 14 residues. Per the germline V gene, CDR1 is LNHDA and CDR2 is SQIVND (reference sequence). With V trimmed by 3 bases and J by 3 bases, 3 bases remained unmatched.

The sample holds many counts of this clonotype. The genes are TRBV5-1 and TRBJ2-6; unclear D gene. The germline gives CDR1 SGHRS, CDR2 YFSETQ. There are 13 residues in the CDR3. Trimming cost V 2 bases and J 2 bases, with 2 bases left between them. CDR3 sequence: CASSFTGANVLTF. Written as DNA, the CDR3 is TGCGCCAGCAGCTTCACTGGGGCCAACGTCCTGACTTTC.

This clonotype was observed at least ten times. The chain combines TRBV20-1 with TRBJ2-5, with 9 positions matching TRBD2. This CDR3 region has 15 residues. The V gene end was trimmed by 0 bases and the J gene end by 2 bases; junction bases not matched to a gene: 4. Germline loops: CDR1 DFQATT, CDR2 SNEGSKA (reference sequence). In nucleotides, the CDR3 is TGCAGTGCTAGAGATCTTGCGGGGGGGCAAGAGACCCAGTACTTC. This translates into CSARDLAGGQETQYF.

This clonotype was found many times. This sequence joins TRBV5-1 and TRBJ2-6, with D maybe TRBD1 (6 bases). Deletions cut 4 bases from V and 0 bases from J, with 11 bases between. The germline CDR1 and CDR2 sequences are SGHRS and YFSETQ. This CDR3 contains 16 residues. CDR3 protein: CASSQGILSGANVLTF. The CDR3 bases are TGCGCCAGCAGCCAGGGGATCCTCTCTGGGGCCAACGTCCTGACTTTC.

The table lists this clonotype with many counts. The J gene is TRBJ2-2, the V gene TRBV7-3, with 8 bases lining up with TRBD1. Germline values: CDR1 SGHTA, CDR2 FQGTGA. The CDR3 loop spans 17 amino acids. V was clipped by 2 bases and J by 1 base; unmatched bases: 6. The CDR3 protein is CASSLHDRGKNTGELFF. The CDR3 coding sequence is TGTGCCAGCAGCTTACACGACAGGGGAAAGAACACCGGGGAGCTGTTTTTT.

This clonotype has ten or more counts. V usage is TRBV6-2 or TRBV6-3 and J usage is TRBJ2-3, with D unresolved. Germline V gene data show CDR1 as MNHEY and CDR2 as SVGEGT. The CDR3 loop spans 14 amino acids. The V and J ends lost 7 bases and 2 bases respectively, with 13 bases between them. The CDR3 DNA reads TGTGCCAGCAACAGTAGAGGAACCACAGATACGCAGTATTTT. Translation gives CASNSRGTTDTQYF.

This clonotype came up many times. The chain links TRBV20-1 to TRBJ2-1; D gene unclear. V shed 3 bases and J shed 7 bases, with 10 bases lying between them. This CDR3 has 12 residues. The germline gives CDR1 DFQATT, CDR2 SNEGSKA (reference sequence). CDR3 nucleotide sequence: TGCAGTGCTAGCCCCTCCAGGAATGAGCAGTTCTTC. Translating it yields CSASPSRNEQFF.

The chain uses TRBV5-1 and TRBJ2-7; 8 nucleotides agree with TRBD1. CDR1 is SGHRS, CDR2 YFSETQ, per germline. This CDR3 contains 15 residues. V was clipped by 3 bases and J by 6 bases; unmatched bases: 11. The CDR3 loop reads CASSWRYGQGSEQYF. CDR3 bases: TGCGCCAGCAGCTGGAGGTATGGACAGGGATCCGAGCAGTACTTC.

This clonotype was observed at least ten times. The chain recombines TRBV20-1 with TRBJ2-7; 7 positions agree with TRBD2. The CDR3 runs 15 residues. V shed 6 bases and J 0 bases; nucleotides not matched to a gene: 11. Germline V lookup: CDR1 DFQATT, CDR2 SNEGSKA (reference sequence). CDR3 in amino acids: CSATTTGGSSYEQYF. CDR3 DNA sequence: TGCAGTGCCACGACGACGGGAGGTAGCTCCTACGAGCAGTACTTC.

Here the CDR3 DNA reads TGTGCCAGCAGCGCCACTAGCGGGGGGGCGGATGAGCAGTTCTTC. Amino acid sequence: CASSATSGGADEQFF. V and J are TRBV5-6 and TRBJ2-1; 13 positions match TRBD2. The CDR3 is 15 residues long. Germline V gives CDR1 SGHDT, CDR2 YYEEEE. The V gene end was trimmed by 4 bases and the J gene end by 8 bases; junction bases not matched to a gene: 6. Supplemented by reference TRBV5-6 and TRBJ2-1, the full variable domain reads DAGVTQSPTHLIKTRGQQVTLRCSPKSGHDTVSWYQQALGQGPQFIFQYYEEEERQRGNFPDRFSGHQFPNYSSELNVNALLLGDSALYLCASSATSGGADEQFFGPGTRLTVL.

Notes on this clonotype: A much larger clone lies a single base off, so this may be a read error. V and J are TRBV7-9 and TRBJ2-3, with TRBD2 matching 7 bases. Germline V gives CDR1 SEHNR, CDR2 FQNEAQ (reference sequence). Losses at the gene ends were 0 bases for V and 7 bases for J; bases not matched to a gene: 4. This CDR3 is 14 amino acids long. In nucleotides, the CDR3 is TGTGCCAGCAGCTTAGCACTAGCGCCGAATACGCAGTATTTT. It yields the protein CASSLALAPNTQYF.

The table lists this clonotype with many counts. The DNA of the CDR3 is TGCGCCAGCAGCTGGACTAGCGGGGTATTCACAGATACGCAGTATTTT. Its protein is CASSWTSGVFTDTQYF. The chain has TRBV5-1 and TRBJ2-3; the match to TRBD2 covers 12 bases. Germline lookup yields CDR1 SGHRS and CDR2 YFSETQ. This CDR3 has 16 residues. J lost 2 bases, V lost 3 bases, and 4 bases had no gene match.

This clonotype was counted at least ten times. The chain employs TRBV2 and TRBJ1-5, with 8 bases fitting TRBD1. With 6 bases clipped from V and 1 base from J, the junction kept 5 bases outside the gene matches. CDR1 is SNHLY and CDR2 is FYNNEI in the germline V gene. The CDR3 spans 15 residues. This CDR3 is CASRTQGVSNQPQHF. CDR3 DNA sequence: TGTGCCAGCAGGACACAGGGGGTAAGCAATCAGCCCCAGCATTTT.

This clonotype appeared many times. This sequence joins TRBV4-1 and TRBJ2-7; a weak D match, TRBD2 (5 bases). The germline V and J ends were trimmed by 0 bases and 0 bases, with 15 bases remaining between them. Looked up from germline, CDR1 is MGHRA and CDR2 is YSYEKL. The CDR3 has 17 amino acids. Here the CDR3 reads CASSQDPGLSSSYEQYF. The CDR3 DNA reads TGCGCCAGCAGCCAAGATCCCGGACTCTCGAGCTCCTACGAGCAGTACTTC.

This clonotype was counted at least ten times. This chain uses TRBV21-1 with TRBJ2-5; the table gives TRBD1 as D, unverified against the DNA. TRBV21-1 is noted as a pseudogene. The CDR3 runs 13 residues. The chain's CDR3 is CASTPGQGETQYF. As DNA, the CDR3 is TGTGCCAGCACTCCGGGACAGGGAGAGACCCAGTACTTC.